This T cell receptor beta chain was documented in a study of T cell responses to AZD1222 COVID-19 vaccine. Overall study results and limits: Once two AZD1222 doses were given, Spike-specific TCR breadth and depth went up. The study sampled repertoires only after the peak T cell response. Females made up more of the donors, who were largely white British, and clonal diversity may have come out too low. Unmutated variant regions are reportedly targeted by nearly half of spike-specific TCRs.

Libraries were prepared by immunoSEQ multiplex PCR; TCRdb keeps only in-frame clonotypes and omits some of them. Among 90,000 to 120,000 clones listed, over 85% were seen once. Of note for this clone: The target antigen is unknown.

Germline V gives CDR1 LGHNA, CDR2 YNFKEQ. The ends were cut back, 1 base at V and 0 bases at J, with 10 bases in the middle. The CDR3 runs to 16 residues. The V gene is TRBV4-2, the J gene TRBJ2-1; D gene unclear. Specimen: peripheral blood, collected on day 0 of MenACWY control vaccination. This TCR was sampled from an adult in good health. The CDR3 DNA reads TGTGCCAGCAGCCAAGGGGCGGCTCTCTCCTACAATGAGCAGTTCTTC. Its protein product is CASSQGAALSYNEQFF.